This T cell receptor (beta chain) was documented in a study of patients and donors after allogeneic stem cell transplantation. TCRdb analysed the RT-PCR reads with MiXCR anew, one entry per CDR3 protein. Seen here are approximately 410,000 distinct CDR3 sequences, under 20% observed once, and the top ten hold less than 8%. The CDR3 covers 18 residues. The germline V gene has CDR1 SGHDT and CDR2 YYEEEE. Deletions cut 0 bases from V and 0 bases from J, with 16 bases between. The clonotype was recovered from a human donor who was either an allogeneic HSCT recipient or a stem cell or donor lymphocyte infusion donor (not recorded which). It is not recorded whose cells these are; they may come from a transplant donor. V and J are TRBV5-6 and TRBJ2-1; possibly TRBD1 or TRBD2 for D (6 bases each). Specimen: blood, either unsorted or a sorted T cell fraction (not recorded which). The DNA for the CDR3 is TGTGCCAGCAGCTTGGCAGGGGACTTTACAAGCTCCTACAATGAGCAGTTCTTC. It codes for CASSLAGDFTSSYNEQFF. Combining the CDR3 with reference TRBV5-6 and TRBJ2-1 gives the whole variable domain DAGVTQSPTHLIKTRGQQVTLRCSPKSGHDTVSWYQQALGQGPQFIFQYYEEEERQRGNFPDRFSGHQFPNYSSELNVNALLLGDSALYLCASSLAGDFTSSYNEQFFGPGTRLTVL.